This T cell receptor beta chain was sequenced during a study of blood T cell repertoires in COVID-19. Study-wide context: Acute and convalescent COVID-19 specimens originated in the United States, Italy and Spain. PBMCs, B-cell-depleted T cells, or T cells provided the cDNA or gDNA that made up the material.

Sequencing was performed with immunoSEQ multiplex PCR; in TCRdb, only in-frame clones are kept and a portion is missing. Of 490,000 or so clones in the sample, 88% were seen once. Participant reports of clinical history set cohort assignment. Two consecutive negative NP/OP PCR tests, clearance, or resolved symptoms defined Cohort 3 recovery. Germline trimming cut 6 bases from V and 3 bases from J; bases unmatched to any gene: 4. CDR1 is MNHEY, CDR2 SVGAGI, per germline. The CDR3 contains 14 residues. The rearrangement joins TRBV6-5 to TRBJ1-3; 8 nucleotides agree with TRBD1. Sequencing was done on a sample of PBMCs or T cells enriched from blood (not recorded which). This clonotype was sampled from a woman aged 55-70 years who had recovered from COVID-19. The CDR3 nucleotides read TGTGCCAGCAGGCAGGACAGGGATGGAAACACCATATATTTT. Translation gives CASRQDRDGNTIYF.